The T cell receptor (beta chain) described here comes from a study of blood T cell repertoires in COVID-19 (dated by TCRdb to about 2020). Broadly, across the study: Samples from collaborators originated in the United States, Italy and Spain and spanned both the acute and convalescent phases of COVID-19. The material from the prospective study consisted of cDNA or gDNA derived from T cells, B-cell-depleted T cells, or PBMCs. Deeply sampled blood TCRbeta repertoires from subjects exposed to, actively infected with, or recovered from COVID-19 were included in the dataset. The repertoires were made available in a free public database intended to serve as a resource for research on the immune response to SARS-CoV-2. Samples came from the ongoing ImmuneRACE study (first 160 participants) plus 1,254 subjects from 6 global collaborators. Nearly every sample came with metadata listing a de-identified subject ID, COVID-19 status, age in years and sex. HLA class I and class II types, where available, came from metadata supplied by the sample provider rather than from assay-based typing.

In the prospective study, participants were about 18 to 90 years old, resided in about two dozen geographic areas of the United States, and were enrolled through a virtual design. In the prospective study, cohorts were assigned on the basis of participant-reported clinical history obtained from a screening survey and a study questionnaire. For ImmuneRACE Cohort 3, a participant was defined as recovered based on two consecutive negative NP/OP PCR tests, clearance by a healthcare professional, or resolution of symptoms. Mobile phlebotomists in the prospective study collected whole blood, serum and a nasopharyngeal or oropharyngeal swab from every participant. Over a roughly 2-month period, participants in the prospective study had the option of providing additional blood draws and questionnaires. Before DNA extraction, prospective study blood samples were shipped either frozen or at room temperature.

Measured from the cysteine to the phenylalanine, the CDR3 is 12 residues long. The read is trimmed to its CDR3 DNA, 36 bases read in frame from base 1. CDR1 is given as ENHRY and CDR2 as SYGVKD, both from the germline V gene. V lost 6 bases and J lost 8 bases; the stretch between them is 13 bases long. Study-wide findings and limitations: The quantity of clinical and demographic metadata differed by source and by participant and was supplied without curation.

TCRbeta CDR3 regions were amplified from genomic DNA using the immunoSEQ Assay, a bias-controlled multiplex PCR. In the paper's pipeline: The number of nucleated cells in each sample was estimated by amplification of reference gene primers within the assay. Sequence reads were collapsed and filtered to measure the absolute abundance of every unique TCRbeta CDR3 rearrangement. For each sample, productive Simpson clonality was calculated as the square root of Simpson's diversity index across productive rearrangements. Held by TCRdb, this immuneACCESS table contains in-frame sequences only and omits some clones. Under half of the omission traces to an unresolved V gene where checked; the cause of the rest is unknown. The V and J calls and clone size were taken over from that table, and D and trimming were inferred from the DNA. For this sample there are 330,000 or so clones; under 95% appear just once. Jointly, the top ten make up approximately 17% of the sample.

Concerning this clone itself: This receptor's antigen is unknown. Per-base qualities were not stored, and no clone one base away is much larger.

The clonotype was recovered from a woman younger than 45 who had recovered from COVID-19. The rearrangement combines TRBV10-3 with TRBJ1-1, with an unclear D gene assignment. Sequenced: PBMCs or T cells enriched from blood (not recorded which). The nucleotide sequence reads TGTGCCATCAGGCCGGTGGGAGGAGAAGCTTTCTTT. This translates into CAIRPVGGEAFF.